Listed here is a single T cell receptor beta chain. Its target is not known. This record comes from a study of T cell responses to AZD1222 COVID-19 vaccine. Germline CDR1 reads MGHRA; CDR2 reads YSYEKL. V dropped 3 bases and J dropped 8; count of bases not matched to a gene: 12. This CDR3 is 16 amino acids long. TCRdb's copy holds only in-frame clones and misses some; the assay was immunoSEQ multiplex PCR. The sample carries around 130,000 clones, more than 85% recorded once. Findings and caveats of the study: Possibly, clonal diversity was underestimated; donors were largely white British and included more females. Spike-specific TCR breadth and depth went up after people got two AZD1222 doses. Samples come after the peak T cell response, not at day 14. Spike regions recognized by vaccine-associated CD4 TCRs spanned the protein, led by 160-218 and 743-854.

The V gene is TRBV4-1, the J gene TRBJ1-2, with TRBD1 identical over 10 bases. The sample in question was peripheral blood, obtained on day 0 of AZD1222 vaccination. This receptor was identified in an adult in good health. The CDR3 here is CASSHDRLTGGVGYTF. The CDR3 coding sequence is TGCGCCAGCAGCCACGACCGTTTGACAGGGGGCGTCGGCTACACCTTC.